The 9 T cell receptor beta chains below come from one sample, sequenced in a study of blood T cell repertoires in COVID-19. TCRdb's copy holds only in-frame clones and misses some; the assay was immunoSEQ multiplex PCR. The sample yields roughly 290,000 clones, more than 75% seen once. The sample was peripheral blood. The receptors shown here come from a woman aged 45 to 65 who had recovered from COVID-19.

V and J are TRBV27 and TRBJ2-2; TRBD2 matches 7 bases. V trimming: 4 bases; J trimming: 0 bases; junction bases outside the gene matches: 5. The CDR3 spans 16 residues. Per germline, CDR1 MNHEY and CDR2 SMNVEV (reference sequence). CDR3 loop: CASSSPAGPNTGELFF. CDR3 nucleotide sequence: TGTGCCAGCAGTTCCCCAGCGGGGCCGAACACCGGGGAGCTGTTTTTT.

The V and J genes are TRBV10-3 and TRBJ1-1, with a possible D match to TRBD1 (6 bases). Germline CDR1 is ENHRY and CDR2 is SYGVKD. The CDR3 sequence is 15 residues long. V gave up 6 bases and J gave up 1 base, with 15 bases separating them. CDR3 bases: TGTGCCATCAGAGCGGGGCGAGGGGGGAACACTGAAGCTTTCTTT. It codes for CAIRAGRGGNTEAFF.

This chain links TRBV28 with TRBJ2-1, with D unresolved. Deletions cut 4 bases from V and 7 bases from J, with 8 bases between. Germline CDR1 is MDHEN and CDR2 is SYDVKM. This CDR3 region has 12 residues. CDR3 residues: CASSSYINEQFF. CDR3 bases: TGTGCCAGCAGTTCGTACATAAATGAGCAGTTCTTC.

DNA for the CDR3: TGTGCCAGCAGTTTAGAATTTTACGGTTCGTATCAGCCCCAGCATTTT. Encoded protein: CASSLEFYGSYQPQHF. This chain uses TRBV28 with TRBJ1-5, with D unresolved. The CDR3 consists of 16 residues. V shed 2 bases and J shed 5 bases, with 16 bases lying between them. Germline V gene data show CDR1 as MDHEN and CDR2 as SYDVKM.

This rearrangement joins TRBV7-2 to TRBJ2-7, with D tentatively TRBD2 (5 bases). Trimming removed 4 bases at V and 4 bases at J, with 17 bases between. Germline CDR1 SGHTA, CDR2 FQGNSA. The CDR3 loop spans 15 amino acids. Here the CDR3 DNA reads TGTGCCAGCAGCTACCCGGGGAGAGGCGGATACGAGCAGTACTTC. This codes for CASSYPGRGGYEQYF.

The rearrangement uses TRBV30 and TRBJ1-4; D is perhaps TRBD1 (5 bases). The germline V and J ends were trimmed by 2 bases and 10 bases, with 11 bases remaining between them. The CDR3 is made up of 12 amino acids. The germline V gene has CDR1 GTSNPN and CDR2 SVGIG (reference sequence). The CDR3 nucleotides are TGTGCCTGGAGTTTTGGGGCAGGAAAACTGTTTTTT. Translation gives CAWSFGAGKLFF.

This clone has only one observation. This sequence joins TRBV3-1 (or the pseudogene TRBV3-2) and TRBJ1-3; maybe TRBD1 (5 bases). Trimming took off 4 bases at V and 3 bases at J, with 10 bases between the two ends. Per germline, CDR1 LGHDT and CDR2 YNNKEL (reference sequence). This CDR3 region has 14 residues. The CDR3 protein is CASSLQAVGNTIYF. The CDR3 DNA follows: TGTGCCAGCAGCCTACAGGCTGTTGGAAACACCATATATTTT.

This chain connects TRBV10-3 to TRBJ1-2, with 8 bases lining up with TRBD1. J was trimmed by 6 bases and V by 6 bases; bases with no gene match: 6. The V gene's germline CDR1 is ENHRY and CDR2 SYGVKD. This CDR3 region has 13 residues. CDR3 coding DNA: TGTGCCATCAGCCCCCCGACAGGGGATGGCTACACCTTC. Protein: CAISPPTGDGYTF.

This clone was counted at least ten times. The genes are TRBV30 and TRBJ1-1, with D possibly being TRBD1 (5 bases). In germline, CDR1 is GTSNPN, CDR2 SVGIG (reference sequence). The CDR3 runs 16 residues. Trimming left V 0 bases short and J 2 bases short, with 16 bases between. This CDR3 reads CAWSVGALLYNTEAFF. The CDR3 DNA reads TGTGCCTGGAGTGTAGGGGCTCTGTTGTATAACACTGAAGCTTTCTTT.